The 11 T cell receptor beta chains below were found in one sample sequenced in a study of T cells in Graves' hyperthyroidism and ophthalmopathy. It was RNA transcripts that yielded the amplified TCR beta CDR3 regions. Initially, a first-round RT-PCR of the TCR CDR3 employed the HTBI primer set. TCRdb processed the multiplex PCR reads anew with MiXCR; each CDR3 protein has one entry. Of hundreds of thousands of distinct CDR3 sequences listed, roughly 24% are singletons. The sample consisted of blood. These TCRs come from a young woman with Graves' ophthalmopathy.

This clonotype was seen many times. The gene calls are TRBV3-1 and TRBJ2-7, with 7 bases lining up with TRBD1. CDR1 LGHDT and CDR2 YNNKEL come from the germline V gene (reference sequence). V lost 1 base and J lost 4; bases outside the gene matches: 4. CDR3 length equals 14 residues. CDR3 DNA: TGTGCCAGCAGCCAAGGGGAGACAGGGTACGAGCAGTACTTC. This translates into CASSQGETGYEQYF.

This clonotype was recorded at least ten times. The V call is TRBV28, the J call TRBJ2-5, with D perhaps assigned TRBD1 or TRBD2 (5 bases each). CDR3 length: 14 residues. Trimming removed 3 bases at V and 5 bases at J, with 13 bases between. Germline V lookup: CDR1 MDHEN, CDR2 SYDVKM. Here the CDR3 DNA reads TGTGCCAGCAGTTTGGCAGCCGAGGGGGAGACCCAGTACTTC. This gives the protein CASSLAAEGETQYF.

On this clonotype itself: Just one base apart from a much larger clone, this may be a read error. The gene calls are TRBV11-3 and TRBJ1-1, with D unclear. V lost 4 bases to trimming and J lost 7 bases, with 10 bases between them. Per germline, CDR1 SGHNT and CDR2 YENEEA. The CDR3 sequence is 12 residues long. Here the CDR3 reads CASSSGLSEAFF. In DNA, the CDR3 is TGTGCCAGCAGCTCCGGACTCAGTGAAGCTTTCTTT.

This clonotype was detected only a few times. V usage is TRBV28 and J usage is TRBJ1-1; tentatively, D is TRBD1 (6 bases). Germline V CDR1 and CDR2: MDHEN, SYDVKM. V lost 5 bases and J lost 7, with 17 bases in between. The CDR3 runs to 14 residues. The CDR3 coding sequence is TGTGCCAGCAGTCACAGGGTACGGCCTAGTGAAGCTTTCTTT. Encoded protein: CASSHRVRPSEAFF.

This clonotype showed up just once. V and J are TRBV6-2 or TRBV6-3 and TRBJ2-2; 7 bases map to TRBD2. Trimming removed 6 bases from V and 0 bases from J; junction bases left unmatched: 16. This CDR3 comprises 19 residues. Per the germline V gene, CDR1 is MNHEY and CDR2 is SVGEGT. CDR3 DNA sequence: TGTGCCAGCAGAAGAAGGGGACTGCTAGCGGAAACGAACACCGGGGAGCTGTTTTTT. It yields the protein CASRRRGLLAETNTGELFF.

This clonotype was recorded at least ten times. J is TRBJ1-1 and V is TRBV11-1; the match to TRBD1 covers 7 bases. This CDR3 spans 11 amino acids. Germline CDR1 is SGHAT and CDR2 is FQDESV (reference sequence). Trimming at V came to 5 bases and at J to 11 bases, leaving 5 bases not matched to a gene. This CDR3 is CASSEGQRAFF. The CDR3 coding sequence is TGTGCCAGCAGCGAGGGACAGCGGGCTTTCTTT.

The sample holds many counts of this clonotype. The rearrangement joins TRBV2 to TRBJ2-7; 10 bases align to TRBD1. The V gene's germline CDR1 is SNHLY and CDR2 FYNNEI. This CDR3 is 15 amino acids long. V lost 6 bases and J lost 6; bases outside the gene matches: 11. CDR3 loop: CASRDLGTGAGEQYF. The CDR3 DNA is TGTGCCAGCAGGGACCTCGGGACAGGGGCAGGCGAGCAGTACTTC. Full variable domain (remainder filled in from reference TRBV2 and TRBJ2-7): EPEVTQTPSHQVTQMGQEVILRCVPISNHLYFYWYRQILGQKVEFLVSFYNNEISEKSEIFDDQFSVERPDGSNFTLKIRSTKLEDSAMYFCASRDLGTGAGEQYFGPGTRLTVT.

This clonotype was detected ten times or more. The rearrangement joins TRBV28 to TRBJ2-2, with TRBD2 matching over 8 bases. The junction had 7 bases not matched to a gene; V was cut back by 10 bases and J by 0 bases. Germline V CDR1 and CDR2: MDHEN, SYDVKM. The CDR3 runs 15 residues. The CDR3 protein is CATTPGLANTGELFF. The CDR3 bases are TGTGCCACCACTCCGGGACTAGCGAACACCGGGGAGCTGTTTTTT.

The table lists this clonotype with many counts. V is TRBV27 and J is TRBJ2-7; D may be TRBD2 (7 bases). Germline V CDR1 and CDR2: MNHEY, SMNVEV (reference sequence). V was shortened by 5 bases and J by 7 bases, with 30 bases between the two germline ends. The CDR3 covers 18 residues. The CDR3 bases are TGTGCCAGCAGTGGACGGGACAACGTAGCGGGTGGAAGTTGGGAGCAGTACTTC. This translates into CASSGRDNVAGGSWEQYF.

This chain joins TRBV12-3 or TRBV12-4 and TRBJ1-2; D not certain. This CDR3 is 15 amino acids long. V dropped 7 bases and J dropped 4 bases, with 19 bases sitting between them. CDR3 nucleotide sequence: TGTGCCAGCACCCGAAGGGTCGGAGGATTCTATGGCTACACCTTC. Translated, it gives CASTRRVGGFYGYTF.

This clonotype has just a few counts. The chain joins TRBV29-1 to TRBJ2-7, with 10 bases lining up with TRBD2. With V trimmed by 4 bases and J by 5 bases, 14 bases remained unmatched. CDR3 size: 16 residues. Germline values: CDR1 SQVTM, CDR2 ANQGSEA. The CDR3 nucleotides read TGCAGCGTTGTTATCCGGGCTAGCGGGAGTAGAGACGAGCAGTACTTC. Protein product: CSVVIRASGSRDEQYF.